A single TCR beta chain is shown here with its context. Its antigen is unidentified. Amplification used 60 Vbeta primers and 13 Jbeta primers. Methods used by the authors: An analysis that came later counted some 81 million unique TCR beta chains, some 11 million shared. TCRdb's table, derived via immunoSEQ multiplex PCR, lists solely in-frame clones and lacks some. From that table come the V and J calls and clone size; the DNA was used to work out D and trimming. The sample carries under 150,000 clones, roughly 79% recorded once. CDR1 MNHNS and CDR2 SASEGT come from the germline V gene. The CDR3 has 12 amino acids. V lost 2 bases, J lost 5 bases, and 7 bases lay in between. The source of the sample is a study of cytomegalovirus exposure and HLA in healthy donors. These donors, healthy bone marrow donors, were studied. General study findings and limits: It was confirmed in vitro that three of the CMV-associated chains were specific for CMV antigens. Sequencing had likely introduced a cluster of highly shared sequence variants as an artifact.

The rearrangement joins TRBV6-1 to TRBJ2-7; a possible D gene is TRBD2 (5 bases). This clonotype originated in a woman aged 45 to 65 in good health and CMV-seronegative. The sequenced sample was PBMCs. CDR3 nucleotides: TGTGCCAGCAGTGAACTAGCAGACGAGCAGTACTTC. It is translated as CASSELADEQYF.